These 30 T cell receptor beta chains were sequenced from one sample in a study of T cell repertoires in cytomegalovirus infection. TCRdb reprocessed the reads via MiXCR and lists one record per CDR3 protein. The sample has about 180,000 distinct CDR3 sequences; over 13% are singletons. The sample comprised PBMCs. The receptors here all came from a human donor in good health (CMV status not recorded). Some clones in this sample may be carry-over from other donors' samples.

This chain joins TRBV29-1 and TRBJ2-4; tentatively, D is TRBD1 (5 bases). The CDR3 is 13 amino acids. Trimming shortened V by 5 bases and J by 3 bases, and 11 bases separated the two germline ends. Looked up from germline, CDR1 is SQVTM and CDR2 is ANQGSEA. The CDR3 loop is CSVSSQGKNIQYF. The CDR3 nucleotides are TGCAGCGTTTCTTCCCAGGGCAAAAACATTCAGTACTTC.

There are a few counts of this clonotype. CDR3 loop: CASSVSGRDSYNEQFF. CDR3 nucleotides: TGTGCCAGCAGTGTTAGCGGGAGGGACTCCTACAATGAGCAGTTCTTC. The rearrangement links TRBV28 to TRBJ2-1, with 11 bases that match TRBD2. Germline lookup yields CDR1 MDHEN and CDR2 SYDVKM. After removal of 5 bases from V and 0 bases from J, the junction contained 3 bases not matched to a gene. The CDR3 has 16 amino acids.

V gene TRBV28 combines with J gene TRBJ1-1, with D possibly TRBD1 on 5 matching bases. Trimming pared 4 bases from V and 3 bases from J, leaving 12 bases between. Germline V lookup: CDR1 MDHEN, CDR2 SYDVKM. The CDR3 runs 14 residues. In nucleotides, the CDR3 is TGTGCCAGCAGTTCGGGACCCTATGACACTGAAGCTTTCTTT. Its protein is CASSSGPYDTEAFF.

This clonotype has only one observation. The genes are TRBV4-1 and TRBJ2-1, with 12 bases identical to TRBD2. Germline values: CDR1 MGHRA, CDR2 YSYEKL. The CDR3 is 17 residues long. V lost 4 bases and J lost 2; bases outside the gene matches: 6. Here the CDR3 reads CASSRELAGGTYNEQFF. CDR3 DNA: TGCGCCAGCAGCCGGGAACTAGCGGGAGGTACCTACAATGAGCAGTTCTTC.

This clonotype has a handful of counts. The chain joins TRBV5-1 to TRBJ1-1; perhaps TRBD1 as D (5 bases). Trimming took 2 bases from V and 1 from J, leaving 9 bases between them. CDR3 length equals 14 residues. Germline V gene sequence: CDR1 SGHRS, CDR2 YFSETQ. The CDR3 DNA reads TGCGCCAGCAGCTTTCGAGGGGAGAACACTGAAGCTTTCTTT. It codes for CASSFRGENTEAFF.

This clonotype was counted only a few times. The chain combines TRBV28 with TRBJ2-5; TRBD2 agrees at 12 bases. This CDR3 has 18 residues. V was pared by 6 bases and J by 2 bases, with 13 bases of the junction left unmatched. Germline V CDR1 and CDR2: MDHEN, SYDVKM. The CDR3 coding sequence is TGTGCCAGCAGCTATCTAGCGGGAGGGCACAGACTACAAGAGACCCAGTACTTC. It encodes CASSYLAGGHRLQETQYF.

In this sample, this clonotype turned up a few times. The chain employs TRBV5-1 and TRBJ2-1, with D tentatively TRBD2 (6 bases). The CDR3 is made up of 15 amino acids. V was trimmed by 1 base and J by 0 bases, leaving 8 bases between them. Germline V lookup: CDR1 SGHRS, CDR2 YFSETQ. DNA for the CDR3: TGCGCCAGCAGCTTGAGCGGGCACTCCTACAATGAGCAGTTCTTC. This sequence encodes CASSLSGHSYNEQFF.

This clonotype was counted ten times or more. Here the CDR3 reads CASSPNRDFGKNIQYF. Written as DNA, the CDR3 is TGTGCCAGCAGCCCCAACAGGGATTTTGGCAAAAACATTCAGTACTTC. The chain recombines TRBV7-8 with TRBJ2-4; a possible D gene is TRBD1 (6 bases). Per the germline V gene, CDR1 is SGHVS and CDR2 is FQNEAQ. V gave up 5 bases and J gave up 3 bases, with 17 bases separating them. CDR3 size: 16 residues.

This chain links TRBV27 with TRBJ1-2, with D unclear. The germline V gene encodes CDR1 MNHEY and CDR2 SMNVEV (reference sequence). Trimming cost V 3 bases and J 10 bases, with 21 bases left between them. The CDR3 spans 15 residues. CDR3: CASSFGRAAGVTYTF. The CDR3 coding sequence is TGTGCCAGCAGTTTTGGAAGGGCGGCAGGAGTCACCTACACCTTC.

This clonotype was seen more than once but under ten times. In nucleotides, the CDR3 is TGCAGTGCTAGACGAGGGGGCGCGGGGGCGGGGACTGAAGCTTTCTTT. Translating it yields CSARRGGAGAGTEAFF. This chain links TRBV20-1 with TRBJ1-1, with 7 bases aligning to TRBD1. Germline V gene data show CDR1 as DFQATT and CDR2 as SNEGSKA (reference sequence). With 2 bases clipped from V and 5 bases from J, the junction kept 14 bases outside the gene matches. This CDR3 has 16 amino acids.

This clonotype was detected only a few times. The CDR3 here is CASSQEGGAQHGYTF. The CDR3 DNA sequence: TGCGCCAGCAGCCAAGAAGGTGGCGCCCAACATGGCTACACCTTC. The gene calls are TRBV4-3 and TRBJ1-2, with unresolved D. CDR3 size: 15 residues. V was trimmed by 0 bases and J by 6 bases, leaving 14 bases between them. Germline loops: CDR1 LGHNA, CDR2 YSLEER.

This clonotype was observed a handful of times. The chain carries TRBV27 and TRBJ2-7; no reliable D call. CDR1 MNHEY and CDR2 SMNVEV come from the germline V gene (reference sequence). The CDR3 totals 17 residues. V was shortened by 4 bases and J by 3 bases, with 22 bases between the two germline ends. For the CDR3, the DNA is TGTGCCAGCAGTTCGGATCTAGGAGCCCTTTCTATCTACGAGCAGTACTTC. Translation: CASSSDLGALSIYEQYF.

The rearrangement links TRBV30 to TRBJ1-5, with D hard to call. V lost 2 bases and J 5 bases, leaving 10 bases between the germline ends. CDR3 length: 13 residues. Germline lookup yields CDR1 GTSNPN and CDR2 SVGIG (reference sequence). The CDR3 DNA is TGTGCCTGGAGTTTTGGGCTGGATCAGCCCCAGCATTTT. Translating gives CAWSFGLDQPQHF.

This clonotype was seen ten or more times. This chain joins TRBV7-2 and TRBJ1-5; D is perhaps TRBD1 (6 bases). The V end lost 5 bases, the J end lost 0 bases, and 11 bases lay between the germline ends. The germline CDR1 and CDR2 sequences are SGHTA and FQGNSA. The CDR3 extends over 15 amino acids. CDR3 region: CASSPRGVSNQPQHF. CDR3 sequence (DNA): TGTGCCAGCAGCCCAAGGGGGGTTAGCAATCAGCCCCAGCATTTT.

The chain employs TRBV7-8 and TRBJ1-1, with TRBD1 matching 9 bases. The CDR3 is 17 amino acids. J gave up 6 bases and V 4 bases, and 15 bases lay outside the gene matches. Germline CDR1 and CDR2: SGHVS and FQNEAQ. The CDR3 bases are TGTGCCAGCAGCTCTCCCGGGACAGGGCGGATTGGGTCTGAAGCTTTCTTT. This codes for CASSSPGTGRIGSEAFF.

The genes are TRBV18 and TRBJ1-1; TRBD1 agrees at 8 bases. Germline assignment: CDR1 KGHSH and CDR2 LQKENI. V lost 4 bases, J lost 2 bases, and 6 bases stayed unmatched. The CDR3 has 15 residues. Here the CDR3 reads CASSRRQGTNTEAFF. CDR3 nucleotides: TGTGCCAGCTCACGACGACAGGGGACTAACACTGAAGCTTTCTTT.

This chain uses TRBV11-2 with TRBJ2-7; TRBD2 matches at 7 bases. CDR1 SGHAT and CDR2 FQNNGV come from the germline V gene. This CDR3 has 12 residues. V was clipped by 10 bases and J by 6 bases; unmatched bases: 9. CDR3 nucleotide sequence: TGTGCCATCTGGGCGGGAGCTGCCGAGCAGTACTTC. Encoded protein: CAIWAGAAEQYF.

This clonotype has at least ten counts. This chain joins TRBV7-2 and TRBJ1-5, with D possibly being TRBD1 (6 bases). Trimming pared 8 bases from V and 3 bases from J, leaving 20 bases between. CDR3 length: 16 residues. The germline CDR1 and CDR2 sequences are SGHTA and FQGNSA. The CDR3 loop is CASPNIKNRANQPQHF. The DNA of the CDR3 is TGTGCCAGCCCGAATATAAAAAACAGGGCCAATCAGCCCCAGCATTTT.

The chain joins TRBV4-2 to TRBJ2-7, with D possibly TRBD1 on 6 matching bases. The CDR3 runs 16 residues. Germline lookup yields CDR1 LGHNA and CDR2 YNFKEQ. The V end was cut by 2 bases, the J end by 0 bases, with 14 bases between. CDR3 nucleotide sequence: TGTGCCAGCAGCCAAAGCACAGGGCCTAGCTCCTACGAGCAGTACTTC. Translation: CASSQSTGPSSYEQYF.

This clonotype was observed many times. The chain uses TRBV7-9 and TRBJ1-2; possibly TRBD1 for D (5 bases). The V end lost 5 bases, the J end lost 8 bases, and 21 bases lay between the germline ends. The germline V gene encodes CDR1 SEHNR and CDR2 FQNEAQ (reference sequence). CDR3 length equals 15 residues. The CDR3 region is CASSKSGTEVLGYTF. The CDR3 region has the DNA TGTGCCAGCAGCAAATCCGGGACGGAAGTTCTGGGCTACACCTTC.

This clonotype has just a few counts. The CDR3 is CASSIPGSGPNEQFF. Written as DNA, the CDR3 is TGTGCCAGCAGTATCCCCGGGAGCGGGCCCAATGAGCAGTTCTTC. V gene TRBV28 combines with J gene TRBJ2-1; tentative D call: TRBD2 (6 bases). This CDR3 comprises 15 residues. Trimming cost V 5 bases and J 6 bases, with 17 bases left between them. Germline V gene lookup returns CDR1 MDHEN and CDR2 SYDVKM.

This clonotype was observed at least ten times. The V and J genes are TRBV7-2 and TRBJ1-1; D possibly corresponds to TRBD1 (5 bases). Germline CDR1 SGHTA, CDR2 FQGNSA. With 5 bases removed from V and 4 bases from J, the gap between germline ends came to 20 bases. The CDR3 is made up of 16 amino acids. CDR3 nucleotides: TGTGCCAGCAGCCCGGGAGAGGGGCGGGGATCCACTGAAGCTTTCTTT. Its translation: CASSPGEGRGSTEAFF.

The V call is TRBV20-1, the J call TRBJ1-2; TRBD1 aligns across 8 bases. This CDR3 is built from 15 residues. Germline trimming cut 6 bases from V and 6 bases from J; bases unmatched to any gene: 15. The V gene's germline CDR1 is DFQATT and CDR2 SNEGSKA (reference sequence). The CDR3, as DNA: TGCAGTGCCTCAGGGGGCGACCCTAGACGGGATGGCTACACCTTC. Its translation: CSASGGDPRRDGYTF.

This clonotype was recorded at least ten times. The chain couples TRBV12-3 or TRBV12-4 to TRBJ1-1; 10 bases line up with TRBD1. Unmatched junction bases numbered 12, after V lost 8 bases and J lost 3 bases. The CDR3 sequence is 16 residues long. CDR3 sequence reads: CASVLGTGAWDTEAFF. The CDR3 DNA follows: TGTGCCAGCGTCCTGGGGACAGGGGCATGGGACACTGAAGCTTTCTTT.

The V and J genes are TRBV28 and TRBJ1-5; a weak D match, TRBD1 (5 bases). Trimming removed 2 bases from V and 4 bases from J, with 12 bases in between. Per the germline V gene, CDR1 is MDHEN and CDR2 is SYDVKM. This CDR3 is built from 15 residues. In DNA, the CDR3 is TGTGCCAGCAGTTTACAGGGCTGGACGAATCAGCCCCAGCATTTT. It is translated as CASSLQGWTNQPQHF.

This clonotype was recorded a few times. The chain recombines TRBV5-4 with TRBJ2-5; D is possibly TRBD1 or TRBD2 (5 bases each). The CDR3 totals 13 residues. Germline CDR1 SGHNT, CDR2 YYREEE (reference sequence). Trimming removed 6 bases from V and 5 bases from J, with 14 bases in between. This CDR3 is CASTLRDVETQYF. In DNA form, the CDR3 reads TGTGCCAGCACCCTTAGGGACGTGGAGACCCAGTACTTC.

This clonotype occurred many times. The chain uses TRBV29-1 and TRBJ2-2; D ambiguous. This CDR3 region has 14 residues. Looked up from germline, CDR1 is SQVTM and CDR2 is ANQGSEA. The germline V and J ends were trimmed by 1 base and 2 bases, with 8 bases remaining between them. CDR3 in amino acids: CSVEGLTNTGELFF. The CDR3 nucleotides read TGCAGCGTTGAAGGGCTCACCAACACCGGGGAGCTGTTTTTT.

This clonotype has a handful of counts. The genes are TRBV29-1 and TRBJ2-2; 7 nucleotides agree with TRBD1. The CDR3 covers 16 residues. Germline CDR1 SQVTM, CDR2 ANQGSEA. With V trimmed by 6 bases and J by 6 bases, 16 bases remained unmatched. This CDR3 is CSVGQTPFWGSGELFF. The CDR3 DNA is TGCAGCGTGGGACAGACACCCTTTTGGGGGTCCGGGGAGCTGTTTTTT.

This clonotype was detected ten times or more. V gene TRBV12-3 or TRBV12-4 combines with J gene TRBJ1-2, with D perhaps TRBD1 (6 bases). V was cut by 3 bases and J by 4 bases, with 15 bases left in between. The CDR3 extends over 15 amino acids. CDR3: CASSFPPGVSYGYTF. The CDR3 coding sequence is TGTGCCAGCAGTTTCCCCCCAGGGGTGAGCTATGGCTACACCTTC.

The rearrangement joins TRBV20-1 to TRBJ1-2; 9 bases align to TRBD1. CDR3 length equals 14 residues. Looked up from germline, CDR1 is DFQATT and CDR2 is SNEGSKA (reference sequence). The V segment lost 4 bases and the J segment 7 bases; nucleotides outside the gene matches: 10. CDR3 protein: CSAKEGTGKFGYTF. The CDR3 nucleotides are TGCAGTGCTAAGGAGGGGACAGGGAAATTTGGCTACACCTTC.